This T cell receptor beta chain was identified in a study of blood T cell repertoires in COVID-19. About the study: Collection of acute and convalescent COVID-19 samples took place in the United States, Italy and Spain.

Germline loops: CDR1 SNHLY, CDR2 FYNNEI. This CDR3 region has 14 residues. The V and J ends lost 6 bases and 5 bases, in that order; junction bases with no gene match: 4. Clones were read by immunoSEQ multiplex PCR, and TCRdb kept only the in-frame ones, dropping some. The data contain about 150,000 clones, more than 75% of them singletons. This chain uses TRBV2 with TRBJ1-4, with TRBD1 matching over 9 bases. The TCR originated in a man aged 45-65 years who had recovered from COVID-19. Sequences were obtained from peripheral blood. CDR3 nucleotide sequence: TGTGCCAGCAGATTGGACAGGGGAAATGAAAAACTGTTTTTT. Translation: CASRLDRGNEKLFF.